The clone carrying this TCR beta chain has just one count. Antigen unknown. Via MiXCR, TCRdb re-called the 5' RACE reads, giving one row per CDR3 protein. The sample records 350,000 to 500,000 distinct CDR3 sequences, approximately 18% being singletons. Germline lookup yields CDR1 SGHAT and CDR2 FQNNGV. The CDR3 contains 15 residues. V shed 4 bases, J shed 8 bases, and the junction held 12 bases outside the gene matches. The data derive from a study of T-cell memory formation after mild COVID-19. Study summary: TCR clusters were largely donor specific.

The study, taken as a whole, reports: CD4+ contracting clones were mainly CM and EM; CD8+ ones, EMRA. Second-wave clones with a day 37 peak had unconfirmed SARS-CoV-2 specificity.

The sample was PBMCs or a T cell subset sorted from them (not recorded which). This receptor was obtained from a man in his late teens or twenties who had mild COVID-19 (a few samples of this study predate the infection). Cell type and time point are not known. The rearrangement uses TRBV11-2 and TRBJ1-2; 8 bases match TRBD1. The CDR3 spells CASSSAATGEGGYTF. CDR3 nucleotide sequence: TGTGCCAGCAGCTCGGCAGCGACAGGGGAGGGAGGCTACACCTTC.